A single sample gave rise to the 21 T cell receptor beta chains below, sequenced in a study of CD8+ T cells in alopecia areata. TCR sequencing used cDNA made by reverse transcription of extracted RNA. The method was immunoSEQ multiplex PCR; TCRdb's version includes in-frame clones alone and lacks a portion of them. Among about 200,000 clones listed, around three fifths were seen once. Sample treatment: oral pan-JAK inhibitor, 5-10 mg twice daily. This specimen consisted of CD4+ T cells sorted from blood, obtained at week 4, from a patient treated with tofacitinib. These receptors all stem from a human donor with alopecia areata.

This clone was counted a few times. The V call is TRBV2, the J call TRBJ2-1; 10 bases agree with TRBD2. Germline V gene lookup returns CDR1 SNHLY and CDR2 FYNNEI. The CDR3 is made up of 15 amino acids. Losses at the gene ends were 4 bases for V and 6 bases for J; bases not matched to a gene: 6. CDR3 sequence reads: CASSGLLAGANEQFF. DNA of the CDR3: TGTGCCAGCAGTGGTCTGCTAGCGGGGGCCAATGAGCAGTTCTTC.

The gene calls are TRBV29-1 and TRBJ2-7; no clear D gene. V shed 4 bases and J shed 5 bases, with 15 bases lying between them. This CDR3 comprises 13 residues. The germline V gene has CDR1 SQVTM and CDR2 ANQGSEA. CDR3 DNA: TGCAGCGTTGTTGGAACATTGGGTAACGAGCAGTACTTC. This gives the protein CSVVGTLGNEQYF.

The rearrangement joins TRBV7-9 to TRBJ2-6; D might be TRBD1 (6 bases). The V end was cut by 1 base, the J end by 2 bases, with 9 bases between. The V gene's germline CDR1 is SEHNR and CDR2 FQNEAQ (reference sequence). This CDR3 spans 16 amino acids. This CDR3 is CASSLGPGAGANVLTF. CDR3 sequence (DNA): TGTGCCAGCAGCTTAGGCCCAGGGGCTGGGGCCAACGTCCTGACTTTC.

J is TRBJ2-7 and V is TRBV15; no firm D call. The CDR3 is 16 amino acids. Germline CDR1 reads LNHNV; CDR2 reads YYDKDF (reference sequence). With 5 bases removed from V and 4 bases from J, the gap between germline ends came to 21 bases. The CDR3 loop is CATSARKSWGMYEQYF. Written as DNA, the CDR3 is TGTGCCACCAGCGCCCGAAAGAGCTGGGGTATGTACGAGCAGTACTTC.

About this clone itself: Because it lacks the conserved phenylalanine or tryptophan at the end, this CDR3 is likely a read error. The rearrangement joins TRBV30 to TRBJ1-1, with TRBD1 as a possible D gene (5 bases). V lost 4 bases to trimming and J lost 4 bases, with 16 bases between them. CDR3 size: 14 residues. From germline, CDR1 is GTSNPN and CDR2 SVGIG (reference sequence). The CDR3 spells CAWKRGPLSTEAFL. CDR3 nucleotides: TGTGCCTGGAAGCGGGGCCCTTTAAGCACTGAAGCTTTCCTT.

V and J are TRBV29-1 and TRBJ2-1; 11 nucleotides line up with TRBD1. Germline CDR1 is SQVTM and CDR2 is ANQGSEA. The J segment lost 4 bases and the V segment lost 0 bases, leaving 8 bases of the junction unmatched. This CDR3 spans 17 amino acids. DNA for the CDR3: TGCAGCGTTGAAGATTTGGGACAGGGGGTTGGATACAATGAGCAGTTCTTC. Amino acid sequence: CSVEDLGQGVGYNEQFF.

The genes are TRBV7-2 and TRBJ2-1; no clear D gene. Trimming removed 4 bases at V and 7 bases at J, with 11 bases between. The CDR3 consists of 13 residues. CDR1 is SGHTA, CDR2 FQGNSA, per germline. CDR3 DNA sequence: TGTGCCAGCAGCTCCTCGCCGCAGAATGAGCAGTTCTTC. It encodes CASSSSPQNEQFF.

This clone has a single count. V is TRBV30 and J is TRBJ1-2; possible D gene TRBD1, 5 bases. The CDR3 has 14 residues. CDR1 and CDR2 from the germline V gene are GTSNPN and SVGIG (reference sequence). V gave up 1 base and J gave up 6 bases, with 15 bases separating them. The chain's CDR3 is CAWSGLAGLDGYTF. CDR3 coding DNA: TGTGCCTGGAGTGGACTGGCAGGGTTAGATGGCTACACCTTC.

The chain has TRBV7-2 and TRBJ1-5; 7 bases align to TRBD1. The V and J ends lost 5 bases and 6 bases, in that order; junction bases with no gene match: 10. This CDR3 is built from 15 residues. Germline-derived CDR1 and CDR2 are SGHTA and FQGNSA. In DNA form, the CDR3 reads TGTGCCAGCAGCCCCAGACAGGGAGGTGGTCAGCCCCAGCATTTT. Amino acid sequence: CASSPRQGGGQPQHF.

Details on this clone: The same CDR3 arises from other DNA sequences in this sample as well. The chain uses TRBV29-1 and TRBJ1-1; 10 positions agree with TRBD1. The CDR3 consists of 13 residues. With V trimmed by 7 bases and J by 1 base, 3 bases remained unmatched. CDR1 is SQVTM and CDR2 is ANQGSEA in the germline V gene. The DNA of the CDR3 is TGCAGCGCTCGACAGGGGGCGAACACTGAAGCTTTCTTT. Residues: CSARQGANTEAFF.

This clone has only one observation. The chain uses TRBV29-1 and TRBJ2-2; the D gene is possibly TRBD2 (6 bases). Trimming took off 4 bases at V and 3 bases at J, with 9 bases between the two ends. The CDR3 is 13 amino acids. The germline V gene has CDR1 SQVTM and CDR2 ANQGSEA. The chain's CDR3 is CSVGGDYTGELFF. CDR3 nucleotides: TGCAGCGTTGGGGGGGACTACACCGGGGAGCTGTTTTTT.

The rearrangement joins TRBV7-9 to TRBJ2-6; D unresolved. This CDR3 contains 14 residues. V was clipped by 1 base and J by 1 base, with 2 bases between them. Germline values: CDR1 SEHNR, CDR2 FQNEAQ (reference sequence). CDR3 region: CASSLVSGANVLTF. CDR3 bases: TGTGCCAGCAGCTTAGTTTCTGGGGCCAACGTCCTGACTTTC.

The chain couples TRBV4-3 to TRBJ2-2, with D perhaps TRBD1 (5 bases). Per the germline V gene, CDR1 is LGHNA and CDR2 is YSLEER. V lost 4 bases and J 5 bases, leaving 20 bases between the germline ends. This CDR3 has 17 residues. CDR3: CASSPAHGARWTGELFF. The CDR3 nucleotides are TGCGCCAGCAGCCCAGCGCATGGGGCCCGCTGGACCGGGGAGCTGTTTTTT.

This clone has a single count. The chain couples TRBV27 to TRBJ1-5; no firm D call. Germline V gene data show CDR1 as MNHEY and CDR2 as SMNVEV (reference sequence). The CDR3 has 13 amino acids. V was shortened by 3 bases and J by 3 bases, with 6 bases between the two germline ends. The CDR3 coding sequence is TGTGCCAGCAGTTTTCAGATCAATCAGCCCCAGCATTTT. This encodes CASSFQINQPQHF.

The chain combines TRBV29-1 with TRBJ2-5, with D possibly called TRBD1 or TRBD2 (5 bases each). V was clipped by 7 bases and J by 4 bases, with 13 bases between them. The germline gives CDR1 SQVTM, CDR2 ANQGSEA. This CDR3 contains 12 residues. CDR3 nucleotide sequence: TGCAGCGCCCGCAAGGGGACAGAGACCCAGTACTTC. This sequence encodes CSARKGTETQYF.

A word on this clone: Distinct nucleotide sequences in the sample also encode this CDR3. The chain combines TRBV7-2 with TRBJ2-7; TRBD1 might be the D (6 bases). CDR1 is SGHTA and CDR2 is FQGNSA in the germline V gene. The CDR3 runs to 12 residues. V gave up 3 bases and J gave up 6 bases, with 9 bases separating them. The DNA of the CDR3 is TGTGCCAGCAGCTTGGACAGATCCGAGCAGTACTTC. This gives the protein CASSLDRSEQYF.

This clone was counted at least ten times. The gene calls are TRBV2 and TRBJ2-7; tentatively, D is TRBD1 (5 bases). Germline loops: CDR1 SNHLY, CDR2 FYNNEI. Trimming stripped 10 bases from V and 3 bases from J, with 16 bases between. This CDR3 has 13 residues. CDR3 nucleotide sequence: TGTGCCACCAGGACACGGTGGGACTACGAGCAGTACTTC. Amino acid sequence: CATRTRWDYEQYF.

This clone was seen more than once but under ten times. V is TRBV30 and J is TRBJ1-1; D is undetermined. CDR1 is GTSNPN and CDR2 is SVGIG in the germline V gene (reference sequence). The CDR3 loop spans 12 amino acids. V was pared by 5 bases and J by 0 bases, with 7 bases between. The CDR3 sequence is CAWDRMNTEAFF. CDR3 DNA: TGTGCCTGGGACCGCATGAACACTGAAGCTTTCTTT.

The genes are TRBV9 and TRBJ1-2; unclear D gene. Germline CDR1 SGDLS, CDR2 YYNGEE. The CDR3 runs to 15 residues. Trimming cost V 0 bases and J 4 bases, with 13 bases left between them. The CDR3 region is CASSVGSRPIYGYTF. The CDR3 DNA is TGTGCCAGCAGCGTAGGATCCAGGCCCATCTATGGCTACACCTTC.

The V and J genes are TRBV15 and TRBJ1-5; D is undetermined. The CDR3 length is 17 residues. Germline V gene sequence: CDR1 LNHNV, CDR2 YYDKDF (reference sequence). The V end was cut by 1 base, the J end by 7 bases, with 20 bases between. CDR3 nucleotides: TGTGCCACCAGCAGAGGGGGATGGGAGGGAGGAGAACAGCCCCAGCATTTT. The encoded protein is CATSRGGWEGGEQPQHF.

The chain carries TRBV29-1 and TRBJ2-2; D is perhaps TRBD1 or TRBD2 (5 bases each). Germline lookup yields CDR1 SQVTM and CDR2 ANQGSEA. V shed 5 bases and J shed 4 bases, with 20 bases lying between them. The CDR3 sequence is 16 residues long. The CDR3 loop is CSVTKPGTGSTGELFF. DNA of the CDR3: TGCAGCGTTACGAAACCTGGGACCGGTTCCACCGGGGAGCTGTTTTTT.